The 21 T cell receptor beta chains below all came from one sample that was sequenced in a study of beta chain features in type 1 diabetes. Whole-study results and caveats: Significant though moderate, a shortening of TCRB CDR3s appeared in all four CD4+ subsets of Type 1 diabetes patients.

For these TCRs, the target antigens are not known. Expressed TCRB transcripts were sequenced, since all the RNA that had been isolated was reverse transcribed. Clones were read by immunoSEQ multiplex PCR, and TCRdb kept only the in-frame ones, dropping some. The sample yields 600,000 to 700,000 clones, around 12% seen once. The sample taken for sequencing was naive CD4+ T cells from blood. The source is a man aged 30-40 years with type 1 diabetes.

A note on this clone: Other DNA sequences in the same sample also yield this CDR3. The rearrangement joins TRBV5-1 to TRBJ1-1; the D is unclear. The ends were cut back, 0 bases at V and 1 base at J, with 4 bases in the middle. The CDR3 is 13 amino acids. Looked up from germline, CDR1 is SGHRS and CDR2 is YFSETQ. CDR3 protein: CASSLGGNTEAFF. The CDR3 DNA reads TGCGCCAGCAGCTTGGGAGGGAACACTGAAGCTTTCTTT.

This clone came up a few times. The chain recombines TRBV9 with TRBJ1-6; no reliable D call. The CDR3 has 15 residues. The V and J ends lost 0 bases and 10 bases respectively, with 14 bases between them. Germline assignment: CDR1 SGDLS and CDR2 YYNGEE. The DNA for the CDR3 is TGTGCCAGCAGCGTAGAGAGCAGGAGCCCCTCACCCCTCCACTTT. Protein: CASSVESRSPSPLHF.

The chain combines TRBV7-9 with TRBJ2-2, with 10 bases aligning to TRBD2. Unmatched junction bases numbered 7, after V lost 2 bases and J lost 4 bases. CDR1 and CDR2 (germline): SEHNR, FQNEAQ (reference sequence). The CDR3 covers 17 residues. The CDR3: CASSLRPLAGVTGELFF. The CDR3, as DNA: TGTGCCAGCAGCTTACGACCGCTAGCGGGGGTCACCGGGGAGCTGTTTTTT. Using reference TRBV7-9 and TRBJ2-2 for the parts outside the CDR3, the full variable domain is DTGVSQNPRHKITKRGQNVTFRCDPISEHNRLYWYRQTLGQGPEFLTYFQNEAQLEKSRLLSDRFSAERPKGSFSTLEIQRTEQGDSAMYLCASSLRPLAGVTGELFFGEGSRLTVL.

This clone has only a few counts. The CDR3 loop reads CSVDNRNTEAFF. The CDR3 DNA is TGCAGCGTTGACAACCGGAACACTGAAGCTTTCTTT. This chain uses TRBV29-1 with TRBJ1-1; the D is unclear. V shed 3 bases and J shed 1 base, with 6 bases lying between them. The germline V gene has CDR1 SQVTM and CDR2 ANQGSEA. The CDR3 totals 12 residues.

This clone came up a few times. The chain employs TRBV11-2 and TRBJ2-1; weak D call: TRBD2 (6 bases). The CDR3 contains 16 residues. Germline CDR1 reads SGHAT; CDR2 reads FQNNGV. V shed 1 base and J shed 1 base, with 11 bases lying between them. The CDR3 nucleotides read TGTGCCAGCAGCTTAGGCGTAGCGGCTTCCTACAATGAGCAGTTCTTC. Its translation: CASSLGVAASYNEQFF.

The chain links TRBV7-9 to TRBJ1-1; D ambiguous. From germline, CDR1 is SEHNR and CDR2 FQNEAQ (reference sequence). Between the trimmed V and J ends, which lost 4 bases and 0 bases, there was a span of 18 bases. The CDR3 covers 17 residues. The CDR3 reads CASSSNRAERMNTEAFF. DNA for the CDR3: TGTGCCAGCAGCTCAAATAGGGCAGAAAGGATGAACACTGAAGCTTTCTTT.

V gene TRBV25-1 combines with J gene TRBJ1-2; TRBD1 matches at 10 bases. Unmatched junction bases numbered 17, after V lost 6 bases and J lost 7 bases. The germline V gene encodes CDR1 MGHDK and CDR2 SYGVNS. The CDR3 contains 17 residues. The CDR3 loop is CASSAHSWDRGGLGYTF. CDR3 bases: TGTGCCAGCAGCGCCCACTCCTGGGACAGGGGCGGACTTGGCTACACCTTC.

This clone was detected only a few times. The chain uses TRBV7-2 and TRBJ2-1; D possibly uses TRBD1 or TRBD2 (7 bases each). This CDR3 has 15 amino acids. Trimming removed 0 bases from V and 7 bases from J, with 13 bases in between. The germline gives CDR1 SGHTA, CDR2 FQGNSA. This chain's CDR3 is CASSLAGGTVNEQFF. CDR3 nucleotides: TGTGCCAGCAGCTTAGCGGGAGGGACAGTTAATGAGCAGTTCTTC.

The chain joins TRBV14 to TRBJ2-5, with D maybe TRBD2 (5 bases). The DNA end lines up better with TRBJ2-7; the J call may be wrong. CDR1 is SGHDN, CDR2 FVKESK, per germline. The CDR3 has 13 amino acids. The CDR3, as DNA: TGTGCCAGCGGAGCGGCGAGCTCCTACGAGCAGTACTTC. Its protein product is CASGAASSYEQYF.

This clone has a handful of counts. J is TRBJ1-2 and V is TRBV30; D gene uncertain. There are 15 residues in the CDR3. Germline V CDR1 and CDR2: GTSNPN, SVGIG (reference sequence). The V end lost 8 bases, the J end lost 6 bases, and 25 bases lay between the germline ends. CDR3 residues: CAGPAKGNSRDGYTF. CDR3 DNA: TGTGCCGGGCCCGCAAAGGGAAACAGCCGTGATGGCTACACCTTC.

The rearrangement joins TRBV10-3 to TRBJ1-1; a possible D gene is TRBD1 (5 bases). This CDR3 is built from 16 residues. Germline loops: CDR1 ENHRY, CDR2 SYGVKD. The germline V and J ends were trimmed by 3 bases and 4 bases, with 18 bases remaining between them. Here the CDR3 reads CAISDLTGTAATEAFF. The CDR3 DNA is TGTGCCATCAGTGATCTCACCGGGACGGCGGCCACTGAAGCTTTCTTT.

This clone turned up a few times. V and J are TRBV7-2 and TRBJ2-5; TRBD2 matches at 7 bases. Per the germline V gene, CDR1 is SGHTA and CDR2 is FQGNSA. The CDR3 consists of 12 residues. With V trimmed by 9 bases and J by 5 bases, 6 bases remained unmatched. This CDR3 is CASNPGRETQYF. CDR3 nucleotides: TGTGCCAGTAACCCCGGGAGGGAGACCCAGTACTTC. Full variable domain (remainder filled in from reference TRBV7-2 and TRBJ2-5): GAGVSQSPSNKVTEKGKDVELRCDPISGHTALYWYRQSLGQGLEFLIYFQGNSAPDKSGLPSDRFSAERTGGSVSTLTIQRTQQEDSAVYLCASNPGRETQYFGPGTRLLVL.

The chain carries TRBV29-1 and TRBJ2-5, with TRBD1 matching 8 bases. J gave up 3 bases and V 7 bases, and 10 bases lay outside the gene matches. CDR3 length: 14 amino acids. Germline CDR1 and CDR2: SQVTM and ANQGSEA. The CDR3 sequence is CSAWLLTGEETQYF. The CDR3 nucleotides are TGCAGCGCCTGGTTGCTGACAGGGGAAGAGACCCAGTACTTC.

This clone was counted only a few times. The genes are TRBV4-3 and TRBJ1-2, with D possibly TRBD1 on 5 matching bases. The germline gives CDR1 LGHNA, CDR2 YSLEER. V lost 0 bases, J lost 7 bases, and 12 bases lay in between. The CDR3 has 14 amino acids. The CDR3 nucleotides read TGCGCCAGCAGCCAAGAAGGAGGGGACGGTGGCTACACCTTC. Its translation: CASSQEGGDGGYTF.

A few counts support this clone. The chain is built from TRBV9 and TRBJ2-1; 8 bases are shared with TRBD1. CDR1 and CDR2 (germline): SGDLS, YYNGEE. This CDR3 is built from 14 residues. V gave up 2 bases and J gave up 13 bases; unmatched junction bases: 11. The CDR3 nucleotides read TGTGCCAGCAGCGTCGAAAGCTCCGGGACAGGACAGTTCTTC. Its translation: CASSVESSGTGQFF.

This clone was seen only a few times. The chain is built from TRBV4-2 and TRBJ1-2; 8 positions match TRBD1. Germline loops: CDR1 LGHNA, CDR2 YNFKEQ. This CDR3 has 15 residues. V dropped 1 base and J dropped 4; count of bases not matched to a gene: 5. This chain's CDR3 is CASSQAVTGVYGYTF. In nucleotides, the CDR3 is TGTGCCAGCAGCCAAGCGGTGACAGGGGTCTATGGCTACACCTTC.

The chain couples TRBV7-6 to TRBJ1-4, with 8 bases aligning to TRBD1. The germline V gene has CDR1 SGHVS and CDR2 FNYEAQ. Trimming cost V 3 bases and J 6 bases; bases outside gene matches: 6. The CDR3 runs 15 residues. Here the CDR3 reads CASSFRQGLDEKLFF. The CDR3 DNA is TGTGCCAGCAGCTTTCGACAGGGGCTAGATGAAAAACTGTTTTTT.

The rearrangement uses TRBV30 and TRBJ2-1, with 9 bases that match TRBD2. The J segment lost 5 bases and the V segment lost 5 bases, leaving 10 bases of the junction unmatched. The CDR3 consists of 15 residues. Germline V lookup: CDR1 GTSNPN, CDR2 SVGIG (reference sequence). This chain's CDR3 is CAWRSGLANDNEQFF. The CDR3 nucleotides are TGTGCCTGGCGATCGGGACTAGCTAATGACAATGAGCAGTTCTTC.

This clone was picked up a small number of times. CDR3 in DNA: TGTGCCAGCAGCTATGTCGTGGGACAGGGGTTGAACACTGAAGCTTTCTTT. It encodes CASSYVVGQGLNTEAFF. This chain joins TRBV11-1 and TRBJ1-1; the match to TRBD1 covers 10 bases. Germline V gene sequence: CDR1 SGHAT, CDR2 FQDESV (reference sequence). The CDR3 consists of 17 residues. The ends lost 4 bases at V and 0 bases at J; junction bases unmatched: 8.

This chain connects TRBV30 to TRBJ1-3, with D uncertain. Germline lookup yields CDR1 GTSNPN and CDR2 SVGIG (reference sequence). This CDR3 is 13 amino acids long. Trimming stripped 0 bases from V and 4 bases from J, with 7 bases between. For the CDR3, the DNA is TGTGCCTGGAGTGTGGCAGACGGAAACACCATATATTTT. Translating it yields CAWSVADGNTIYF.

The rearrangement joins TRBV4-3 to TRBJ2-3, with 7 bases identical to TRBD2. There are 15 residues in the CDR3. V lost 4 bases to trimming and J lost 6 bases; unmatched junction nucleotides: 10. The germline CDR1 and CDR2 sequences are LGHNA and YSLEER. The CDR3: CASSPRLAAPDTQYF. CDR3 DNA: TGCGCCAGCAGCCCCCGACTAGCCGCTCCGGATACGCAGTATTTT.